One and the same sample provided the 7 T cell receptor beta chains below, sequenced in a study of regulatory T cells in long-lasting Graves disease. Time point in this sample: newly diagnosed GD, antithyroid drugs for less than 3 months. RNA extracted from PBMCs served as the sequencing template. Assembly of TCR beta libraries relied on iRepertoire HTBI primers together with Arm-PCR of CDR3 regions. Each CDR3 protein is one row after TCRdb ran MiXCR on the multiplex PCR reads. The sample has about 210,000 distinct CDR3 sequences, around 19% seen once. These same data were also listed under a study on T cells in Graves' hyperthyroidism and ophthalmopathy.

The specimen was peripheral blood mononuclear cells (PBMCs), collected at new diagnosis, from a patient treated with antithyroid drugs. These receptors were collected from a woman under 40 with Graves disease.

This clonotype occurred many times. DNA of the CDR3: TGTGCCAGCAGCTTAGGACCCCAGGCCTCCTCCTACGAGCAGTACTTC. It codes for CASSLGPQASSYEQYF. The chain joins TRBV11-2 to TRBJ2-7; no clear D gene. Trimming took 1 base from V and 0 from J, leaving 13 bases between them. Germline CDR1 SGHAT, CDR2 FQNNGV. This CDR3 comprises 16 residues.

This clonotype was counted ten times or more. The rearrangement uses TRBV4-1 and TRBJ1-4; 7 bases are shared with TRBD1. This CDR3 region has 16 residues. V gave up 0 bases and J gave up 3 bases; unmatched junction bases: 4. The germline CDR1 and CDR2 sequences are MGHRA and YSYEKL. DNA of the CDR3: TGCGCCAGCAGCCAAGAGGGGACAGTGCCTAATGAAAAACTGTTTTTT. Amino acid sequence: CASSQEGTVPNEKLFF.

This sequence joins TRBV6-2 or TRBV6-3 and TRBJ2-7, with TRBD2 matching 13 bases. The CDR3 has 13 residues. Germline CDR1 MNHEY, CDR2 SVGEGT. Trimming removed 8 bases from V and 5 bases from J; junction bases left unmatched: 3. CDR3 DNA sequence: TGTGCCAGCCGAACTAGCGGGGGGGACGAGCAGTACTTC. Its translation is CASRTSGGDEQYF.

This clonotype occurred many times. CDR3 sequence (DNA): TGTGCCAGCAGCTTGACTGGACAGCTTAACACTGAAGCTTTCTTT. Its protein product is CASSLTGQLNTEAFF. The chain recombines TRBV5-4 with TRBJ1-1, with D maybe TRBD1 (6 bases). The length of the CDR3 is 15 residues. Germline V gene data show CDR1 as SGHNT and CDR2 as YYREEE (reference sequence). V gave up 1 base and J gave up 2 bases, with 12 bases separating them.

Ten or more counts support this clonotype. J is TRBJ1-2 and V is TRBV6-5, with 8 bases fitting TRBD1. Germline V gene lookup returns CDR1 MNHEY and CDR2 SVGAGI. The CDR3 has 13 residues. V shed 2 bases and J 7 bases; nucleotides not matched to a gene: 3. The CDR3 DNA sequence: TGTGCCAGCAGTTACGGGGACAGGTTTGGCTACACCTTC. Protein product: CASSYGDRFGYTF.

The V and J genes are TRBV12-3 or TRBV12-4 and TRBJ2-7, with 8 positions matching TRBD2. This CDR3 comprises 15 residues. The ends lost 2 bases at V and 6 bases at J; junction bases unmatched: 9. CDR3 in amino acids: CASSLLSGRISEQYF. In DNA, the CDR3 is TGTGCCAGCAGTTTATTGAGCGGGAGAATCTCCGAGCAGTACTTC.

This clonotype was recorded only once. The CDR3 DNA follows: TGTGCCAGCGCCCCCGCGAGGGGGGACAACACTGAAGCTTTCTTT. This sequence encodes CASAPARGDNTEAFF. J is TRBJ1-1 and V is TRBV2; D is perhaps TRBD1 (6 bases). Germline CDR1 SNHLY, CDR2 FYNNEI. The CDR3 spans 15 residues. V was pared by 8 bases and J by 2 bases, with 18 bases between.